Detailed here is one T cell receptor (beta chain). With 1 base removed from V and 0 bases from J, the gap between germline ends came to 9 bases. The CDR3 covers 16 residues. Per germline, CDR1 LGHDT and CDR2 YNNKEL (reference sequence). This entry belongs to a study of blood T cell repertoires in COVID-19. The wider study: PBMCs, B-cell-depleted T cells, or T cells provided the cDNA or gDNA that made up the material.

As handled by the study authors: For nucleated cells, counts were estimated from reference gene primer amplification. The data were produced by immunoSEQ multiplex PCR, yet TCRdb's version contains in-frame clones alone and is incomplete. V, J and clone size reflect that table, while D and trimming were determined from the DNA. The sample includes approximately 230,000 clones, around 86% of them seen just once. Participants were aged about 18 to 100 years from around 25 US areas. Researchers sorted participants into cohorts using their self-reported clinical history. Sequenced: PBMCs or T cells enriched from blood (not recorded which). The receptor was isolated from a man in his forties who had recovered from COVID-19. This chain uses TRBV3-1 (or the pseudogene TRBV3-2) with TRBJ2-2; maybe TRBD1 (5 bases). The CDR3: CASSQVLGPNTGELFF. CDR3 bases: TGTGCCAGCAGCCAAGTTCTGGGGCCGAACACCGGGGAGCTGTTTTTT.